This record looks at one TCR beta chain sequence and its context. Its antigen is still unknown. These data originate in a study of response to subunit inactivated influenza vaccine. Findings and limits, study-wide: Each seasonal influenza vaccination recruits few new T cells, the authors suggested.

TCRdb itself ran the RT-PCR reads through MiXCR, one entry per CDR3 protein. The sample has roughly 760,000 distinct CDR3 sequences, about 20% seen once. Germline loops: CDR1 SGHRS, CDR2 YFSETQ. V gave up 4 bases and J gave up 7 bases; unmatched junction bases: 6. The CDR3 spans 14 residues. The TCR comes from a man aged 45-65 years who received an inactivated influenza vaccine. V gene TRBV5-1 combines with J gene TRBJ2-2; 8 nucleotides agree with TRBD2. The specimen comprised PBMCs from blood, sampled roughly 5 days after vaccination. The CDR3 protein is CASSATGTSGELFF. CDR3 in DNA: TGCGCCAGCAGCGCTACCGGGACTAGCGGGGAGCTGTTTTTT. The full variable domain, its missing parts supplied by reference TRBV5-1 and TRBJ2-2, is KAGVTQTPRYLIKTRGQQVTLSCSPISGHRSVSWYQQTPGQGLQFLFEYFSETQRNKGNFPGRFSGRQFSNSRSEMNVSTLELGDSALYLCASSATGTSGELFFGEGSRLTVL.